The TCR beta chain described here comes from a study of T cells in Graves' hyperthyroidism and ophthalmopathy. Whole-study results and caveats: Patients with ophthalmopathy were separated from those with stable hyperthyroidism by a 13 V-J model. Researchers found most expanded thyroid clonotypes above 0.001 in blood as well.

The CDR3 regions of TCR beta were amplified from RNA transcripts. A set of HTBI primers served as the primers for a first-round RT-PCR of the TCR CDR3. In TCRdb, the multiplex PCR reads were re-called with MiXCR into one record per CDR3 protein. Among around 400,000 distinct CDR3 sequences listed, 20% to 25% were seen once. About this clonotype: As yet, its antigen is unknown.

Exclusion of a patient resulted from uncontrolled infection, other autoimmune disease, pregnancy or lactation. The receptor was isolated from a man in his fifties with Graves' hyperthyroidism. Sequences were obtained from blood.

The CDR3 sequence: CAWSPTGVDTQYF. CDR3 bases: TGTGCCTGGAGCCCGACAGGGGTGGATACGCAGTATTTT. This chain links TRBV30 with TRBJ2-3; 8 bases line up with TRBD1. V lost 3 bases to trimming and J lost 6 bases; unmatched junction nucleotides: 5. This CDR3 comprises 13 residues. CDR1 is GTSNPN and CDR2 is SVGIG in the germline V gene (reference sequence).